This T cell receptor (beta chain) was captured by sequencing in a study of blood T cell repertoires in COVID-19. The overall study: Sites across the United States, Italy and Spain contributed samples from acute and convalescent COVID-19. T cells, B-cell-depleted T cells, or PBMCs supplied cDNA or gDNA.

The CDR3 spans 14 residues. V was trimmed by 6 bases and J by 9 bases, leaving 15 bases between them. Germline CDR1 MNHEY, CDR2 SVGAGI. With respect to this clone: The sample has other DNA sequences that encode this CDR3 too.

Per the authors' pipeline: Amplification of reference gene primers provided the estimated nucleated cell counts. Produced via immunoSEQ multiplex PCR; TCRdb's table is partial and in-frame only. V and J calls and clone size come straight from that table; D and trimming were deduced from the DNA. The sample consists of 200,000 to 300,000 clones, roughly 90% of them appearing once. The chain combines TRBV6-5 with TRBJ1-6; no definite D call. Sequenced input: peripheral blood. This TCR came from a man aged 60 to 75 who had recovered from COVID-19. CDR3 protein: CASSRSPGSSPLHF. In DNA, the CDR3 is TGTGCCAGCAGCCGATCCCCCGGGTCTTCACCCCTCCACTTT.